This T cell receptor beta chain is drawn from a study of long-term antiretroviral therapy in people with HIV. Whole-study context: There is a gap of about a decade between the earliest samples and the later 2015 immediate-ART recommendation.

As concerns this clone: What it binds is not known.

DNA was extracted from approximately 1-10 million thawed cryopreserved PBMC. The study's findings and limits: ART was followed by higher diversity that remained below transplant donor controls.

The CDR3 loop spans 12 amino acids. CDR1 is MDHEN and CDR2 is SYDVKM in the germline V gene. V was clipped by 6 bases and J by 4 bases, with 6 bases between them. An immunoSEQ assay, version v3.0, was performed at survey level. Produced via immunoSEQ multiplex PCR; TCRdb's table is partial and in-frame only. The sample holds over 10,000 clones, 79% seen once. The chain employs TRBV28 and TRBJ1-4; unclear D gene. This sequence was found in a woman between 40 and 55 years old with HIV. Sequences were derived from unsorted PBMCs, sampled 0.8 years before starting antiretroviral therapy. The CDR3 loop is CASRQINEKLFF. Written as DNA, the CDR3 is TGTGCCAGCAGACAGATTAATGAAAAACTGTTTTTT.